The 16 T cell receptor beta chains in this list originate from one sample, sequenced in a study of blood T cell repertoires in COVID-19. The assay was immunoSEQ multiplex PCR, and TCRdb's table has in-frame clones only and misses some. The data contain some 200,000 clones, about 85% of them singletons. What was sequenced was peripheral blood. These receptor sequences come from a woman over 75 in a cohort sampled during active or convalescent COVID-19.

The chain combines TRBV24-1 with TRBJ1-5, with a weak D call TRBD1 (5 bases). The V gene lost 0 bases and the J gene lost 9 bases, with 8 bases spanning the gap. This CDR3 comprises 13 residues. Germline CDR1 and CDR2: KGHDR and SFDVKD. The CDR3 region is CATSDLRDRPQHF. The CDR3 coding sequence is TGTGCCACCAGTGATTTGCGAGACAGGCCCCAGCATTTT.

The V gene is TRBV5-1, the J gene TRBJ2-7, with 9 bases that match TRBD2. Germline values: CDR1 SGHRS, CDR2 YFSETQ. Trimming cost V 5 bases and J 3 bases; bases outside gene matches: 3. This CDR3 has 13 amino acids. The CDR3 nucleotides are TGCGCCAGCAGTCAGACTAGCGGCTACGAGCAGTACGTC. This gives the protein CASSQTSGYEQYV.

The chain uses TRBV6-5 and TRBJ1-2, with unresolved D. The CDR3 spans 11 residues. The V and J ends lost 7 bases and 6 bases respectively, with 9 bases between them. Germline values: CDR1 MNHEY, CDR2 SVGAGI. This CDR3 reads CASNRRDGYTF. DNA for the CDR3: TGTGCCAGCAATCGCCGGGATGGCTACACCTTC.

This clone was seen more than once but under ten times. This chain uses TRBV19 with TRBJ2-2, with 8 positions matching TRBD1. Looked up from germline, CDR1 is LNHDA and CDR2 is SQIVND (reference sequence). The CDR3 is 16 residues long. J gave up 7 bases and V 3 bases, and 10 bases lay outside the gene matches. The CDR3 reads CASSIPGQGRGGELFF. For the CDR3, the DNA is TGTGCCAGTAGTATCCCCGGACAGGGAAGGGGCGGGGAGCTGTTTTTT.

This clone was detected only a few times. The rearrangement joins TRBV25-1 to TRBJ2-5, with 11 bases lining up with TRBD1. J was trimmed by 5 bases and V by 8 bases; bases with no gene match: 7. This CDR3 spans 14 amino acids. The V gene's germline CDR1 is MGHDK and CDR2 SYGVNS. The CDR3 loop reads CASLDRGRGETQYF. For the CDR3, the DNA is TGTGCCAGCTTGGACAGGGGGCGCGGGGAGACCCAGTACTTC.

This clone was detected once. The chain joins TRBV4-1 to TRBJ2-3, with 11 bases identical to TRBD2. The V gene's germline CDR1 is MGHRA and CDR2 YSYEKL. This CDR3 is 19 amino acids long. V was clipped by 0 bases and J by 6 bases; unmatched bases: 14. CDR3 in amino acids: CASSQEQGLAGLSADTQYF. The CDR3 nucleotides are TGCGCCAGCAGCCAAGAGCAAGGACTAGCGGGCCTCAGTGCGGATACGCAGTATTTT.

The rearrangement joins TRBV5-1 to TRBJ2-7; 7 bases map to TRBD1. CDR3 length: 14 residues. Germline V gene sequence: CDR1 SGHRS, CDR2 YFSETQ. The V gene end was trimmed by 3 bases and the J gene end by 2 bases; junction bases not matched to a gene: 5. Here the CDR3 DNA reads TGCGCCAGCAGCTACCGACAGGGACCCTACGAGCAGTACTTC. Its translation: CASSYRQGPYEQYF.

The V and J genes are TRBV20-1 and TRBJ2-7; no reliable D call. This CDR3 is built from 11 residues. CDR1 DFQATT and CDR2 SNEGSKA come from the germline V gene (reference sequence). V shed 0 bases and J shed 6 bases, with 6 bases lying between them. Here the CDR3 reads CSARDIREQYF. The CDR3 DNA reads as TGCAGTGCTAGAGATATTCGCGAGCAGTACTTC.

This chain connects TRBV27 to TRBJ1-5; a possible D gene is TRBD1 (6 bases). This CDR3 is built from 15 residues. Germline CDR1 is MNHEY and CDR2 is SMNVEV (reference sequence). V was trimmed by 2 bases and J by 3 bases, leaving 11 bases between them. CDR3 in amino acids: CASSLTGITNQPQHF. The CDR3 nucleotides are TGTGCCAGCAGTTTAACAGGGATCACCAATCAGCCCCAGCATTTT.

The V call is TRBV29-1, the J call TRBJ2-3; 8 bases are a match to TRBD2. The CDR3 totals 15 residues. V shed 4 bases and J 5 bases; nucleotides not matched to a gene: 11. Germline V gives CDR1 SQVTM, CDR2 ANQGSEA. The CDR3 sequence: CSVGFTGGAGDTQYF. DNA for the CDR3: TGCAGCGTTGGTTTCACCGGGGGGGCGGGAGATACGCAGTATTTT.

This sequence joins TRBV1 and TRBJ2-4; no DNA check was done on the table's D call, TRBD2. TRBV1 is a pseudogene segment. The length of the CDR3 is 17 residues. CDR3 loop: CTSSLGGQLLDKNIQYF. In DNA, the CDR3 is TGCACCAGCAGCCTGGGAGGACAACTACTCGACAAAAACATTCAGTACTTC.

The CDR3 bases are TGTGCCAGCAGTGACCGGAGCTCTGGGGCCAACGTCCTGACTTTC. Translation: CASSDRSSGANVLTF. This rearrangement joins TRBV2 to TRBJ2-6, with no clear D. CDR3 size: 15 residues. Germline V gene data show CDR1 as SNHLY and CDR2 as FYNNEI. Trimming shortened V by 3 bases and J by 0 bases, and 6 bases separated the two germline ends.

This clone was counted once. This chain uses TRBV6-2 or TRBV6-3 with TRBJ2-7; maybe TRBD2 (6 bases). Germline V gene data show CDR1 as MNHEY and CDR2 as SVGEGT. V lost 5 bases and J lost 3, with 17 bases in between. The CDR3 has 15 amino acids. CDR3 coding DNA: TGTGCCAGCAGTCGTCCACTTGGCGGGGACTACGAGCAGTACTTC. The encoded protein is CASSRPLGGDYEQYF.

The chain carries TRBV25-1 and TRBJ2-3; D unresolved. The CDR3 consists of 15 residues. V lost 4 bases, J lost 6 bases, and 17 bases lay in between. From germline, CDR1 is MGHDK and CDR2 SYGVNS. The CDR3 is CASSGGQELIDTQYF. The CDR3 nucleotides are TGTGCCAGCAGTGGTGGTCAGGAACTGATCGATACGCAGTATTTT.

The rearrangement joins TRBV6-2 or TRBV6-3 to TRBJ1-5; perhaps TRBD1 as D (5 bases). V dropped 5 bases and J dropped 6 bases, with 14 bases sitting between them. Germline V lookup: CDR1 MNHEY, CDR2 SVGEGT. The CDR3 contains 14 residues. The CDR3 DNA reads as TGTGCCAGCAGTCGCGGGGGAAGAAGTCAGCCCCAGCATTTT. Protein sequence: CASSRGGRSQPQHF.

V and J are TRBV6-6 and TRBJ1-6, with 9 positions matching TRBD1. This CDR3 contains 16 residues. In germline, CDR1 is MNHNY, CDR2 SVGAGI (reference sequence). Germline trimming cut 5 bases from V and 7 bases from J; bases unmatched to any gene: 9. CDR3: CASSRDREPNNSPLHF. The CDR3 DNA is TGTGCCAGCAGTAGGGACAGGGAGCCTAACAATTCACCCCTCCACTTT.